This T cell receptor beta chain was retrieved from a study of T cells expressing NK-cell markers. About the research overall: Seven donors tested HCMV-seropositive and one tested seronegative among the eight sequenced. Broader study findings: The dominant NKG2C+ clonotypes represented about 1.0-8% of CD8+ T cells in six donors.

Germline assignment: CDR1 LGHDT and CDR2 YNNKEL (reference sequence). The CDR3 runs to 16 residues. Worth noting for this clonotype: The target antigen is unknown.

TCR beta libraries carry UMIs added by 5'RACE template switching. TCRdb reanalyzed the 5' RACE reads, giving one entry per CDR3 protein sequence and no DNA. The sample has about 410,000 distinct CDR3 sequences, and its top ten clones hold over 8.5%. This clonotype was sampled from a woman in her fifties or sixties in good health. The sequenced material came from blood T cells: a sorted CD56 or NKG2C T cell subset, CD4+ or CD8+ T cells, or bulk PBMC T cells (not recorded which). The chain employs TRBV3-1 and TRBJ2-5; absent DNA, TCRdb's TRBD1 call cannot be checked. The CDR3 here is CASSPVGTVEGETQYF.